The present TCR beta chain was sequenced within a study of blood T cell repertoires in COVID-19. Study details: Collection of acute and convalescent COVID-19 samples took place in the United States, Italy and Spain. The cDNA or gDNA used as material had been derived from T cells, B-cell-depleted T cells, or PBMCs.

The CDR3 is 13 residues long. From germline, CDR1 is MNHEY and CDR2 SMNVEV (reference sequence). V lost 1 base and J lost 4, with 8 bases in between. Under the authors' procedure: By means of reference gene primer amplification, nucleated cell counts were estimated. Repertoires were generated with immunoSEQ multiplex PCR, while TCRdb's copy carries only in-frame clones and drops some. That table is the source of V, J and clone size, and D and trimming were worked out from the DNA. The sample lists 200,000 to 250,000 clones; around nine tenths were seen once. The TCR sequence derives from a woman in her forties or fifties with acute COVID-19. Sequenced material: PBMCs or T cells enriched from blood (not recorded which). This chain links TRBV27 with TRBJ2-7; D unclear. The CDR3 coding sequence is TGTGCCAGCAGTTTATTTAGAGATTACGAGCAGTACTTC. Translation gives CASSLFRDYEQYF.